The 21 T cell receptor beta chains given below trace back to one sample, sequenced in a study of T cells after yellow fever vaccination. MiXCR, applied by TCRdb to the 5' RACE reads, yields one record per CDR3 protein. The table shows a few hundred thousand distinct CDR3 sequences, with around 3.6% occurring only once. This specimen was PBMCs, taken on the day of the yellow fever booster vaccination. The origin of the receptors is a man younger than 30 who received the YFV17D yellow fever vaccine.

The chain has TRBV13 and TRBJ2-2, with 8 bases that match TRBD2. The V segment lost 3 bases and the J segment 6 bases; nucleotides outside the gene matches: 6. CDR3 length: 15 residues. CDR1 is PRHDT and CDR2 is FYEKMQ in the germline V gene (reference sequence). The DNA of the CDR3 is TGTGCCAGCAGCTTTCGGGGGGGCGCTGCCGGGGAGCTGTTTTTT. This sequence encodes CASSFRGGAAGELFF. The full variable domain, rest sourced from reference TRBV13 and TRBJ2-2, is AAGVIQSPRHLIKEKRETATLKCYPIPRHDTVYWYQQGPGQDPQFLISFYEKMQSDKGSIPDRFSAQQFSDYHSELNMSSLELGDSALYFCASSFRGGAAGELFFGEGSRLTVL.

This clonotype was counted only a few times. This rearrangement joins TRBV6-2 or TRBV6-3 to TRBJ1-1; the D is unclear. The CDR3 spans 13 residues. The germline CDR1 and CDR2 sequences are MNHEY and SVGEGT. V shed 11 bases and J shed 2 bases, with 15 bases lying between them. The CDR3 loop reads CASLAEGNTEAFF. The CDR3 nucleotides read TGTGCCTCCCTTGCGGAGGGCAACACTGAAGCTTTCTTT.

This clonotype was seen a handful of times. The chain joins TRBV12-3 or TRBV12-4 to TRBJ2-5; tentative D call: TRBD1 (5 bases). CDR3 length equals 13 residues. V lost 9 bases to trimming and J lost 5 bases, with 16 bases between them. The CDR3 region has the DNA TGTGCCAGTCTGGCAGGGAATGTGGAGACCCAGTACTTC. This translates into CASLAGNVETQYF.

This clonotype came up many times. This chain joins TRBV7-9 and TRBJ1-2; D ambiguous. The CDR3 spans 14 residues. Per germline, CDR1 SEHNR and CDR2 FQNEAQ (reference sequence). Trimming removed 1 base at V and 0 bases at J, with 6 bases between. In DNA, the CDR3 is TGTGCCAGCAGCTTAGGGACCCCTAACTATGGCTACACCTTC. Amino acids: CASSLGTPNYGYTF.

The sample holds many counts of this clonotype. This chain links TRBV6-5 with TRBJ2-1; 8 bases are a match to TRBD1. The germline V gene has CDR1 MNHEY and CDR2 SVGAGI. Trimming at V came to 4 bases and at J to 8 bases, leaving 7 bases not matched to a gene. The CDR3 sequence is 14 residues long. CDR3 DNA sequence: TGTGCCAGCAGTTTTGGCAGGGGGCCCGATGAGCAGTTCTTC. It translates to CASSFGRGPDEQFF.

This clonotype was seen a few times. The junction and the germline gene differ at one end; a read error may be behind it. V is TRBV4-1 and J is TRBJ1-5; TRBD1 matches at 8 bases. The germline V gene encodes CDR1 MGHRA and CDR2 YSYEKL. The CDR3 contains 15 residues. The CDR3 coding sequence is TGCGCCAGCAGGCAAGGGACAGGCGTCAATCAGCCCCAGCATTTT. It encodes CASRQGTGVNQPQHF.

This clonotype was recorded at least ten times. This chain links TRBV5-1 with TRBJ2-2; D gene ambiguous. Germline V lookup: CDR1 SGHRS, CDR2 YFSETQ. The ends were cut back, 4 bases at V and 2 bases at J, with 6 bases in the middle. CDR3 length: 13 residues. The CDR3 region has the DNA TGCGCCAGCAGCCTCTATAACACCGGGGAGCTGTTTTTT. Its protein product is CASSLYNTGELFF.

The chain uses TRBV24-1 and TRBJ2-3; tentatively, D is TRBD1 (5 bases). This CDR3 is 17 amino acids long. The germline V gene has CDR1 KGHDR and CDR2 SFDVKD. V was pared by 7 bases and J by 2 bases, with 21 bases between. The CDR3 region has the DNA TGTGCCACCAGCCCCTACCCCTACGGACAAGACACAGATACGCAGTATTTT. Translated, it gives CATSPYPYGQDTDTQYF.

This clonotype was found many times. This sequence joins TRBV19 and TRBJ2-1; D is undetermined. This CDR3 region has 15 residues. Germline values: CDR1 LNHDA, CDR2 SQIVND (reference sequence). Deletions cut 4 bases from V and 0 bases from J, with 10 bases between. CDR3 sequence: CASSTDLSSYNEQFF. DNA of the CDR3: TGTGCCAGTAGTACGGATTTGAGCTCCTACAATGAGCAGTTCTTC.

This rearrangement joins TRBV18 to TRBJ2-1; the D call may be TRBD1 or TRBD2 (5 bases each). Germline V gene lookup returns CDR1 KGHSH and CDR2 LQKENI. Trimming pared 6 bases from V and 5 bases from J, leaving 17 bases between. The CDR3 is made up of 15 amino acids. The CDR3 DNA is TGTGCCAGCTCCCCGAGACGAGGGACCGACAATGAGCAGTTCTTC. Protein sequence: CASSPRRGTDNEQFF.

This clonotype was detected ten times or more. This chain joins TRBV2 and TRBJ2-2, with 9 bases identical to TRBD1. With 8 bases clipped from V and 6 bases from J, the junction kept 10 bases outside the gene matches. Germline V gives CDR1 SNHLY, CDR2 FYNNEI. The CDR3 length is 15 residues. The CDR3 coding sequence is TGTGCCAGCCGCCTCGGACAGGGGACCGCCGGGGAGCTGTTTTTT. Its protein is CASRLGQGTAGELFF.

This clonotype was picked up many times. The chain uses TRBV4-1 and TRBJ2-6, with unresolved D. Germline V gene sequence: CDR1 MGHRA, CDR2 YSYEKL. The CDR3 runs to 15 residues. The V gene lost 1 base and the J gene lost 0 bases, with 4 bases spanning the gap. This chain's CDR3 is CASSQAGSGANVLTF. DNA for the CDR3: TGCGCCAGCAGCCAAGCCGGCTCTGGGGCCAACGTCCTGACTTTC.

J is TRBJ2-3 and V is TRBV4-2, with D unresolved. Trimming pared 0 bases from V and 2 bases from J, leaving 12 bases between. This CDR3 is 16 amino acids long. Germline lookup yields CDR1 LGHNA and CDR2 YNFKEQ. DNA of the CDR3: TGTGCCAGCAGCCAAGATTCCCACAGCTACACAGATACGCAGTATTTT. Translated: CASSQDSHSYTDTQYF.

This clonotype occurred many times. The chain's CDR3 is CASSLGLPYNEQFF. The CDR3, as DNA: TGTGCCAGCAGCTTAGGGCTTCCTTACAATGAGCAGTTCTTC. V and J are TRBV7-9 and TRBJ2-1; D unclear. This CDR3 is 14 amino acids long. V gave up 1 base and J gave up 4 bases, with 8 bases separating them. Looked up from germline, CDR1 is SEHNR and CDR2 is FQNEAQ (reference sequence). The complete variable domain, with remaining parts taken from reference TRBV7-9 and TRBJ2-1, reads DTGVSQNPRHKITKRGQNVTFRCDPISEHNRLYWYRQTLGQGPEFLTYFQNEAQLEKSRLLSDRFSAERPKGSFSTLEIQRTEQGDSAMYLCASSLGLPYNEQFFGPGTRLTVL.

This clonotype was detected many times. The CDR3 region has the DNA TGCGCCACTCAGAGGCTAGCCCGGAGAGGGCCATACAATGAGCAGTTCTTC. It codes for CATQRLARRGPYNEQFF. The chain combines TRBV10-1 with TRBJ2-1, with a tentative D call TRBD2 (5 bases). Trimming shortened V by 10 bases and J by 4 bases, and 26 bases separated the two germline ends. This CDR3 region has 17 residues. Germline CDR1 is WNHNN and CDR2 is SYGVQD (reference sequence).

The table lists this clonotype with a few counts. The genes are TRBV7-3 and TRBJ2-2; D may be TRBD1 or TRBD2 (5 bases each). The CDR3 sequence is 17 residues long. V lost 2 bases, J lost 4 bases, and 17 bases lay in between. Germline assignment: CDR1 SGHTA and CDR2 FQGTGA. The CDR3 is CASSLQGGGSGTGELFF. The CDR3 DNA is TGTGCCAGCAGCTTACAGGGTGGGGGTTCGGGCACCGGGGAGCTGTTTTTT.

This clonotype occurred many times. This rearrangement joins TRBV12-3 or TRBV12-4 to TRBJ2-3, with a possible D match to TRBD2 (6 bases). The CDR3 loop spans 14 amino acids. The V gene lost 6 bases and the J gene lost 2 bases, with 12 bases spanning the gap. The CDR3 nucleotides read TGTGCCAGCAGCTATGGGGGGAACACAGATACGCAGTATTTT. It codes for CASSYGGNTDTQYF.

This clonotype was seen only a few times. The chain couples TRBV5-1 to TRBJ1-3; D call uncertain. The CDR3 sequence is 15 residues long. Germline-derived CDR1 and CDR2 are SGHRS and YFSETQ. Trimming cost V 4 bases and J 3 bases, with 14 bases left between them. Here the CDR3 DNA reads TGCGCCAGCAGCCCAAGCCCGGGGTATGGAAACACCATATATTTT. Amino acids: CASSPSPGYGNTIYF.

The CDR3 sequence: CASSLWAEINYGYTF. The CDR3 DNA follows: TGTGCCAGCAGCTTATGGGCAGAGATTAACTATGGCTACACCTTC. J is TRBJ1-2 and V is TRBV11-2; no clear D. CDR3 length: 15 amino acids. Germline V gives CDR1 SGHAT, CDR2 FQNNGV. The V end lost 2 bases, the J end lost 1 base, and 11 bases lay between the germline ends.

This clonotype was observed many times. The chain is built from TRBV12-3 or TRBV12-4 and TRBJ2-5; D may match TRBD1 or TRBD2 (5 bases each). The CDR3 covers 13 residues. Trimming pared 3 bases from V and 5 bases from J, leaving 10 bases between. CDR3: CASSLSREETQYF. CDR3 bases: TGTGCCAGCAGTTTGTCCAGGGAGGAGACCCAGTACTTC.

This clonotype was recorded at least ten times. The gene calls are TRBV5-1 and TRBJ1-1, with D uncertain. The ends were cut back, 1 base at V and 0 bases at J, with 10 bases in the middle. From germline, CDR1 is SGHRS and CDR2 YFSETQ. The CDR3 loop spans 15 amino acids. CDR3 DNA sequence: TGCGCCAGCAGCTTGACCGTCACGATGAACACTGAAGCTTTCTTT. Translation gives CASSLTVTMNTEAFF.